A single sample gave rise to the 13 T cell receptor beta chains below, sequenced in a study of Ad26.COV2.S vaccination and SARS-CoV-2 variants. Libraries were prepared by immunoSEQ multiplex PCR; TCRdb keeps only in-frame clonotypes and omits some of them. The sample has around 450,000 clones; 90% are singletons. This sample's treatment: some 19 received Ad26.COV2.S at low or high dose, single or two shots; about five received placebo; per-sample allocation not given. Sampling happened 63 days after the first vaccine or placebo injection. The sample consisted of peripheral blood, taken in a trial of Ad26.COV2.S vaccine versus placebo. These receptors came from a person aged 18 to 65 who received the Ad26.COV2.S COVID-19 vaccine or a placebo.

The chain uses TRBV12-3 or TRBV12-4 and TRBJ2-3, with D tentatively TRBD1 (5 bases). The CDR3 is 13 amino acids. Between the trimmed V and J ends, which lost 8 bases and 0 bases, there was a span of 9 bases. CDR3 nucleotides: TGTGCCAGCTTTGGACAAAGCACAGATACGCAGTATTTT. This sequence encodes CASFGQSTDTQYF.

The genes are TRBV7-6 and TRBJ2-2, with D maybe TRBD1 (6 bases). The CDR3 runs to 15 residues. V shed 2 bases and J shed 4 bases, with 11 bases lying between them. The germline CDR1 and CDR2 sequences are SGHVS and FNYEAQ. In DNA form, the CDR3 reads TGTGCCAGCAGCTTAACAGGGAAAGGCACCGGGGAGCTGTTTTTT. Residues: CASSLTGKGTGELFF.

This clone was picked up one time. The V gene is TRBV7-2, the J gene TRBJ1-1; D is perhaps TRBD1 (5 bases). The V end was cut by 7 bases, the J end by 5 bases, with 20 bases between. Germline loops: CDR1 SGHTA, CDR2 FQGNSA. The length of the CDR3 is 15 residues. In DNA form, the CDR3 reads TGTGCCAGCACCGGCTCTTGGGGCGTTTGGACTGAAGCTTTCTTT. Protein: CASTGSWGVWTEAFF.

This CDR3 reads CSQKGYEQFF. For the CDR3, the DNA is TGCAGTCAAAAGGGGTATGAGCAGTTCTTC. This sequence joins TRBV20-1 and TRBJ2-1, with D maybe TRBD1 (5 bases). Germline V gene sequence: CDR1 DFQATT, CDR2 SNEGSKA (reference sequence). The CDR3 is 10 residues long. Trimming took 8 bases from V and 8 from J, leaving 10 bases between them.

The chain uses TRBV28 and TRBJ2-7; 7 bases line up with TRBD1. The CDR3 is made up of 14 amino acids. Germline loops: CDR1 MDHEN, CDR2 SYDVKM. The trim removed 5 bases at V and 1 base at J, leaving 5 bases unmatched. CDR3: CASSEQGRSYEQYF. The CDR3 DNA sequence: TGTGCCAGCAGTGAACAGGGGAGATCCTACGAGCAGTACTTC.

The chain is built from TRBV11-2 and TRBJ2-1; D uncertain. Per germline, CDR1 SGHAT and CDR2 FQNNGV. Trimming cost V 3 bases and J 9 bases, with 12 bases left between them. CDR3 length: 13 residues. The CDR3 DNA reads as TGTGCCAGCAGCTTTCCGTTTACAAGTGAGCAGTTCTTC. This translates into CASSFPFTSEQFF.

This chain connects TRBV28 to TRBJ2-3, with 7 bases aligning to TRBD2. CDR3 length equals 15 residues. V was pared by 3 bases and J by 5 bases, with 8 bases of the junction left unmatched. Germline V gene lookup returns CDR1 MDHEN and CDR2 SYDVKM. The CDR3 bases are TGTGCCAGCAGTTTTTTGCGGGAGAGCTTAGATACGCAGTATTTT. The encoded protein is CASSFLRESLDTQYF.

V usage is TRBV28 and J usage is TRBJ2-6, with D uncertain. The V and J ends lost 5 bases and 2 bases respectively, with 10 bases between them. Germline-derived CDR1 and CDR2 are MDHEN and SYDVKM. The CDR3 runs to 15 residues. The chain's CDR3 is CASSPFDPGANVLTF. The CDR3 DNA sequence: TGTGCCAGCAGTCCTTTTGATCCTGGGGCCAACGTCCTGACTTTC.

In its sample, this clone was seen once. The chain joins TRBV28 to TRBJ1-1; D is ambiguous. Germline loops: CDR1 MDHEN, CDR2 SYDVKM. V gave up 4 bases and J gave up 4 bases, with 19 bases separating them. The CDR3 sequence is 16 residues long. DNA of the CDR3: TGTGCCAGCAGTTCGGGGTCTAGGGCGGGGAGCACTGAAGCTTTCTTT. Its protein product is CASSSGSRAGSTEAFF.

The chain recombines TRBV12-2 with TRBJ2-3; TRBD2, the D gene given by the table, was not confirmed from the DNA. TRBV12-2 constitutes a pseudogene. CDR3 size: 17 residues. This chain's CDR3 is CASRLSSTSGITDTQYF. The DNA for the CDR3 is TGTGCAAGTCGCTTAAGCTCTACTAGCGGGATCACAGATACGCAGTATTTT.

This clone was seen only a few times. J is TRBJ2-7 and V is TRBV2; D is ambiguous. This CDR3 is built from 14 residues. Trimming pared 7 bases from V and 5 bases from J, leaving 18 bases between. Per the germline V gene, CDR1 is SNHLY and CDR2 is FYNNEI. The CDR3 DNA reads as TGTGCCAGCACCCGGGCAGCCTGGATGGACGAGCAGTACTTC. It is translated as CASTRAAWMDEQYF.

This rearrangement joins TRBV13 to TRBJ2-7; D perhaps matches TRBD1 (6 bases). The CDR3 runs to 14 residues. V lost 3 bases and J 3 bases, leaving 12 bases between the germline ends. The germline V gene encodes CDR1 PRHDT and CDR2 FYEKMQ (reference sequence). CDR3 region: CASSFRTDDYEQYF. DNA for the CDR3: TGTGCCAGCAGCTTTCGGACAGATGACTACGAGCAGTACTTC.

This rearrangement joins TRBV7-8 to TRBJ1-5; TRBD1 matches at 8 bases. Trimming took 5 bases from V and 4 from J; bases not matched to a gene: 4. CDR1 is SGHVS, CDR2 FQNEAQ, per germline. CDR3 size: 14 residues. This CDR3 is CASSLDRGNQPQHF. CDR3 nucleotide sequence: TGTGCCAGCAGCCTCGACAGGGGAAATCAGCCCCAGCATTTT.